The rows below give T cell receptor beta chains drawn from one sample of a study of cytomegalovirus exposure and HLA in healthy donors. Sequenced by immunoSEQ multiplex PCR; TCRdb stores in-frame clones only, minus some. Of 110,000 or so clones listed, over 75% are singletons. Material: PBMCs. The receptors come from a man aged 25 to 40 in good health and CMV-seropositive. The conserved cysteine and the conserved F or W are not part of the CDR3 here. The D gene is left open where the match is weak.

TRBD1	TRBV11-2	TRBJ2-7	13	ASSSYRGQAYEQY
TRBD1	TRBV6-1	TRBJ1-1	13	ASSSRQGAGTEAF
TRBD1	TRBV28	TRBJ1-2	13	ASTSPRTGGHGYT
TRBD2	TRBV5-1	TRBJ2-1	13	ASSPGTSGYNEQF
.	TRBV6-1	TRBJ2-7	12	ASSIKSGLNEQY
.	TRBV7-9	TRBJ2-7	10	ASSRLGDEQY
.	TRBV19	TRBJ1-2	15	ASSIDSPAGANYGYT
.	TRBV5-1	TRBJ2-7	12	ASSIGLGSYEQY
TRBD1	TRBV5-4	TRBJ1-2	11	ASSSQGARGYT
TRBD2	TRBV9	TRBJ2-3	16	ASSGGTSGGVGTDTQY
TRBD1	TRBV7-9	TRBJ2-7	10	ASSTGGEEQY
TRBD1	TRBV28	TRBJ1-2	11	ASSTGGRYGYT
TRBD2	TRBV5-1	TRBJ2-1	14	ASSPTASGGSNEQF
.	TRBV5-1	TRBJ1-6	15	ASSLFGESSYNSPLH
.	TRBV5-1	TRBJ1-1	13	ASSLAGGLGTEAF
TRBD1	TRBV7-9	TRBJ1-3	15	ASSLGVTGGAGNTIY